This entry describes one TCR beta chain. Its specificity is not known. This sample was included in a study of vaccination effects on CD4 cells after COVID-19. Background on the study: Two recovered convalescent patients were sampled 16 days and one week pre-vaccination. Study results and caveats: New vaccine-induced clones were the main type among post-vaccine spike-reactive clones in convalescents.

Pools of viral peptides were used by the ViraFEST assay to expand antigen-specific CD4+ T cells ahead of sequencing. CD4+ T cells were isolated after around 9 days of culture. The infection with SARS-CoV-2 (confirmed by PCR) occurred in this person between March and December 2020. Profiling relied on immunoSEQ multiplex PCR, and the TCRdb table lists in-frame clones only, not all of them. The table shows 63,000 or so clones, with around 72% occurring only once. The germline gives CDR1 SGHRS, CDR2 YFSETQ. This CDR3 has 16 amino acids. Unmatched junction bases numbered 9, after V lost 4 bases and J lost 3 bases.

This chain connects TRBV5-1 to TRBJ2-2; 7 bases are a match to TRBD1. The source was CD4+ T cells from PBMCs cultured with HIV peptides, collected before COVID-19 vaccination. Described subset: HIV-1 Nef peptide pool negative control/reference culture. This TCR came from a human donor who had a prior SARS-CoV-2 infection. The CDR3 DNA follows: TGCGCCAGCAGCCCCTATCTCGACAGGGACACCGGGGAGCTGTTTTTT. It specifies CASSPYLDRDTGELFF.